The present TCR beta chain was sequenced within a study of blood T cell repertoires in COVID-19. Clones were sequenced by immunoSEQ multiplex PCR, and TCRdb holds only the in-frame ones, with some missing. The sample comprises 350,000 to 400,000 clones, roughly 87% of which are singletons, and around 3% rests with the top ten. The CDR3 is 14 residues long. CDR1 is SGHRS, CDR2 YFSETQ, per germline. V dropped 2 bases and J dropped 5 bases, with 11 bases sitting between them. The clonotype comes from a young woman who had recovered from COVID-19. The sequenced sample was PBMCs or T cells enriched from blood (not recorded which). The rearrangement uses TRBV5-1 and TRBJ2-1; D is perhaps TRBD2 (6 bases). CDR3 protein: CASSFGTSNNEQFF. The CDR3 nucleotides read TGCGCCAGCAGCTTCGGGACTTCTAACAATGAGCAGTTCTTC.